Listed here are 25 T cell receptor beta chains from one sample, sequenced in a study of blood T cells in healthy people across ages. It was with a sample-barcoded 5' primer and a J-beta primer mix that a second PCR of roughly 7 to 12 cycles was run. MiXCR was run by TCRdb on the 5' RACE reads, yielding one entry per CDR3 protein. The sample includes hundreds of thousands of distinct CDR3 sequences, less than 35% of them seen just once. The sample was blood. The receptors were gathered from a woman older than 75 in good health.

This clonotype has at least ten counts. The chain combines TRBV28 with TRBJ2-5; 7 bases align to TRBD2. The CDR3 is made up of 14 amino acids. V trimming: 2 bases; J trimming: 2 bases; junction bases outside the gene matches: 2. Germline V lookup: CDR1 MDHEN, CDR2 SYDVKM. The CDR3 spells CASSLHGGQETQYF. CDR3 DNA: TGTGCCAGCAGTTTACACGGGGGGCAAGAGACCCAGTACTTC. The whole variable domain, filled in from reference TRBV28 and TRBJ2-5, reads DVKVTQSSRYLVKRTGEKVFLECVQDMDHENMFWYRQDPGLGLRLIYFSYDVKMKEKGDIPEGYSVSREKKERFSLILESASTNQTSMYLCASSLHGGQETQYFGPGTRLLVL.

The chain uses TRBV20-1 and TRBJ2-4; no definite D call. The tail of the sequence fits TRBJ2-7 better, so the J call may be wrong. The germline V gene has CDR1 DFQATT and CDR2 SNEGSKA (reference sequence). This CDR3 is built from 13 residues. The CDR3 reads CSARDGYSYEQYF. The DNA for the CDR3 is TGCAGTGCTAGAGACGGCTACTCCTACGAGCAGTACTTC.

About this clonotype: Since a much larger clone is just one base distant, this may be a read error. The chain employs TRBV6-5 and TRBJ2-1, with D perhaps TRBD2 (5 bases). Looked up from germline, CDR1 is MNHEY and CDR2 is SVGAGI. With 0 bases removed from V and 13 bases from J, the gap between germline ends came to 22 bases. This CDR3 comprises 16 residues. CDR3 DNA sequence: TGTGCCAGCAGTTACTCGAGTTCAGGAGCGGAAGAGACCCAGTTCTTC. Translation gives CASSYSSSGAEETQFF.

This rearrangement joins TRBV4-1 to TRBJ2-5; TRBD2 is a possible D gene (6 bases). With 0 bases removed from V and 0 bases from J, the gap between germline ends came to 17 bases. There are 18 residues in the CDR3. The germline gives CDR1 MGHRA, CDR2 YSYEKL. The CDR3 DNA is TGCGCCAGCAGCCAAGATCATGGTCTGGCTAGCGACCAAGAGACCCAGTACTTC. It specifies CASSQDHGLASDQETQYF.

On this clonotype: A much larger clone differs by one base, so this may be a read error. The V gene is TRBV18, the J gene TRBJ2-5; D is uncertain. The CDR3 is 15 residues long. Trimming removed 0 bases from V and 11 bases from J, with 19 bases in between. From germline, CDR1 is KGHSH and CDR2 LQKENI. The DNA of the CDR3 is TGTGCCAGCTCACCACCGGGCCAGGTGGGCAATGAGCAGTACTTC. Translating gives CASSPPGQVGNEQYF.

Comments on this clonotype: A much larger clone differs from this one at a single base, so this may be a read error. This rearrangement joins TRBV30 to TRBJ1-2; D is uncertain. Trimming shortened V by 3 bases and J by 4 bases, and 6 bases separated the two germline ends. The germline CDR1 and CDR2 sequences are GTSNPN and SVGIG (reference sequence). The CDR3 is made up of 11 amino acids. CDR3: CAWRPTYGYTF. Here the CDR3 DNA reads TGTGCCTGGAGACCCACCTATGGCTACACCTTC.

This clonotype showed up many times. V usage is TRBV10-3 and J usage is TRBJ2-3, with 10 bases that match TRBD2. J gave up 4 bases and V 4 bases, and 5 bases lay outside the gene matches. Looked up from germline, CDR1 is ENHRY and CDR2 is SYGVKD. CDR3 length: 15 amino acids. The CDR3 spells CAISGQRGGADTQYF. CDR3 nucleotide sequence: TGTGCCATCAGTGGCCAGCGGGGGGGCGCAGATACGCAGTATTTT.

Turning to this clonotype: This may come from a read error, since a much larger clone is one base off. The chain is built from TRBV20-1 and TRBJ2-1; the D gene is possibly TRBD2 (6 bases). Germline V gene lookup returns CDR1 DFQATT and CDR2 SNEGSKA (reference sequence). V lost 3 bases and J lost 8, with 17 bases in between. This CDR3 has 14 residues. The CDR3, as DNA: TGCAGTGCTAGGACCGGGACTCCCTGGGATGAGCAGTTCTTC. Its protein is CSARTGTPWDEQFF.

The chain uses TRBV20-1 and TRBJ2-2, with D tentatively TRBD1 (5 bases). This CDR3 is built from 16 residues. V lost 3 bases and J 5 bases, leaving 19 bases between the germline ends. Germline CDR1 and CDR2: DFQATT and SNEGSKA (reference sequence). CDR3 sequence: CSARSLQAVGTGELFF. The CDR3 DNA is TGCAGTGCTAGGTCTCTACAGGCCGTAGGGACCGGGGAGCTGTTTTTT.

This clonotype has a count of ten or more. CDR3 DNA: TGTGCCAGCAGCCGGGGGCAGAAGGGCTACACCTTC. Amino acids: CASSRGQKGYTF. This sequence joins TRBV28 and TRBJ1-2; maybe TRBD1 (6 bases). Deletions cut 6 bases from V and 8 bases from J, with 13 bases between. Germline CDR1 is MDHEN and CDR2 is SYDVKM. The CDR3 is 12 amino acids.

This clonotype has at least ten counts. It may be a read error: a sequence one base away is much more abundant. This chain links TRBV5-1 with TRBJ2-3, with TRBD2 as a possible D gene (5 bases). The CDR3 length is 14 residues. CDR1 is SGHRS, CDR2 YFSETQ, per germline. The V and J ends lost 3 bases and 2 bases respectively, with 10 bases between them. CDR3 residues: CASSWAGTTDTQYF. The CDR3 region has the DNA TGCGCCAGCAGCTGGGCGGGCACCACAGATACGCAGTATTTT. Full variable domain (outside the CDR3, taken from reference TRBV5-1 and TRBJ2-3): KAGVTQTPRYLIKTRGQQVTLSCSPISGHRSVSWYQQTPGQGLQFLFEYFSETQRNKGNFPGRFSGRQFSNSRSEMNVSTLELGDSALYLCASSWAGTTDTQYFGPGTRLTVL.

This clonotype was found many times. The V and J genes are TRBV7-2 and TRBJ2-5; weak D call: TRBD2 (5 bases). CDR3 size: 13 residues. The V end was cut by 3 bases, the J end by 5 bases, with 10 bases between. Germline CDR1 SGHTA, CDR2 FQGNSA. The CDR3 bases are TGTGCCAGCAGCTTTGGAGGCGAGGAGACCCAGTACTTC. Translation: CASSFGGEETQYF.

This clonotype was detected a few times. This chain joins TRBV3-1 and TRBJ2-5; 12 bases are a match to TRBD2. The V gene end was trimmed by 3 bases and the J gene end by 11 bases; junction bases not matched to a gene: 13. From germline, CDR1 is LGHDT and CDR2 YNNKEL (reference sequence). CDR3 size: 16 residues. The CDR3, as DNA: TGTGCCAGCAGCCATACTAGCGGGGGGTTCGTCGATGAGCAGTACTTC. Translated: CASSHTSGGFVDEQYF.

This clonotype was seen once. This may come from a read error, since a much larger clone is one base off. The chain recombines TRBV6-1 with TRBJ2-1, with D perhaps TRBD1 or TRBD2 (6 bases each). V was cut by 0 bases and J by 10 bases, with 13 bases left in between. The CDR3 consists of 14 residues. The germline V gene encodes CDR1 MNHNS and CDR2 SASEGT. The DNA of the CDR3 is TGTGCCAGCAGTGAAGCGTTGGGGGGCTACGAGCAGTTCTTC. Translation gives CASSEALGGYEQFF.

This clonotype has only a few counts. This may arise from a read error, as a much more abundant clone is one base away. V usage is TRBV20-1 and J usage is TRBJ2-3; 8 bases are a match to TRBD2. CDR1 DFQATT and CDR2 SNEGSKA come from the germline V gene (reference sequence). CDR3 length: 16 amino acids. The CDR3 DNA follows: TGCAGTGCTAGAGGATGGGCGAGCGGGGGAGGAGATACGCGGTATTTT. Amino acids: CSARGWASGGGDTRYF.

Many counts were recorded for this clonotype. This chain connects TRBV20-1 to TRBJ2-3, with 9 bases identical to TRBD2. The germline CDR1 and CDR2 sequences are DFQATT and SNEGSKA (reference sequence). The CDR3 consists of 15 residues. With 3 bases clipped from V and 2 bases from J, the junction kept 6 bases outside the gene matches. In nucleotides, the CDR3 is TGCAGTGCTAGGATAGCGGGGGACGACACAGATACGCAGTATTTT. Translation: CSARIAGDDTDTQYF.

The J gene is TRBJ1-1, the V gene TRBV5-6; D not certain. The CDR3 loop spans 15 amino acids. The V gene lost 0 bases and the J gene lost 1 base, with 10 bases spanning the gap. Germline V gene sequence: CDR1 SGHDT, CDR2 YYEEEE. CDR3 bases: TGTGCCAGCAGCTTGGCTGGGGTGACGAACACTGAAGCTTTCTTT. This gives the protein CASSLAGVTNTEAFF.

This clonotype was counted only a few times. At one of its ends the junction is not consistent with the germline gene, which may arise from a read error. The chain joins TRBV20-1 to TRBJ1-6, with no clear D. The CDR3 is made up of 13 amino acids. The germline CDR1 and CDR2 sequences are DFQATT and SNEGSKA (reference sequence). The CDR3 protein is CSARRSRNSPPHF. DNA of the CDR3: TGCAGTGCTAGGAGAAGCCGGAATTCACCCCCCCACTTT.

The chain recombines TRBV3-1 with TRBJ1-1; maybe TRBD1 (5 bases). The V gene lost 2 bases and the J gene lost 3 bases, with 10 bases spanning the gap. The CDR3 is 14 residues long. Germline lookup yields CDR1 LGHDT and CDR2 YNNKEL (reference sequence). CDR3 coding DNA: TGTGCCAGCAGCCAACAGGGATGGGACACTGAAGCTTTCTTT. Its protein is CASSQQGWDTEAFF.

This chain links TRBV20-1 with TRBJ2-1; the match to TRBD2 covers 9 bases. The CDR3 runs 15 residues. The V and J ends lost 5 bases and 6 bases, in that order; junction bases with no gene match: 11. Germline V gives CDR1 DFQATT, CDR2 SNEGSKA (reference sequence). CDR3 protein: CSAPTGTSPSNEQFF. As DNA, the CDR3 is TGCAGTGCTCCAACCGGGACTAGCCCCTCCAATGAGCAGTTCTTC.

The genes are TRBV21-1 and TRBJ1-5. TRBV21-1 has pseudogene status. CDR3 length: 17 amino acids. The CDR3: CASSKVTTRRSAQPQHF. The CDR3 DNA is TGTGCCAGCAGCAAAGTCACGACCAGGCGTTCGGCTCAGCCCCAGCATTTT.

This clonotype was found many times. A read error may be the cause here, since a much bigger clone is one base away. This chain uses TRBV9 with TRBJ2-5; TRBD2 matches at 8 bases. Trimming removed 4 bases from V and 11 bases from J; junction bases left unmatched: 19. CDR3 length: 16 amino acids. CDR1 and CDR2 (germline): SGDLS, YYNGEE. The CDR3 region is CASSLYSGGLYNEQYF. Written as DNA, the CDR3 is TGTGCCAGCAGCTTATACAGCGGGGGCCTCTACAATGAGCAGTACTTC.

J is TRBJ2-1 and V is TRBV29-1; D gene ambiguous. Germline V gives CDR1 SQVTM, CDR2 ANQGSEA. The CDR3 runs 12 residues. Trimming took off 6 bases at V and 0 bases at J, with 6 bases between the two ends. CDR3 bases: TGCAGCGTAAGGAGCTCCTACAATGAGCAGTTCTTC. This codes for CSVRSSYNEQFF.

V is TRBV6-2 or TRBV6-3 and J is TRBJ2-5; D perhaps matches TRBD1 (6 bases). V lost 7 bases to trimming and J lost 2 bases, with 14 bases between them. The CDR3 consists of 14 residues. Germline V gene data show CDR1 as MNHEY and CDR2 as SVGEGT. The CDR3 loop is CASTPWGLQETQYF. CDR3 nucleotides: TGTGCCAGCACCCCGTGGGGGCTTCAAGAGACCCAGTACTTC.

The V gene is TRBV18, the J gene TRBJ1-2, with 10 bases that match TRBD1. The CDR3 is made up of 15 amino acids. After removal of 2 bases from V and 8 bases from J, the junction contained 8 bases not matched to a gene. Germline CDR1 is KGHSH and CDR2 is LQKENI. The CDR3 DNA reads as TGTGCCAGCTCACCAGCCGGGACAGGGGCGCGAGGCTACACCTTC. As protein: CASSPAGTGARGYTF. The entire variable domain, with the rest obtained from reference TRBV18 and TRBJ1-2, is as follows: NAGVMQNPRHLVRRRGQEARLRCSPMKGHSHVYWYRQLPEEGLKFMVYLQKENIIDESGMPKERFSAEFPKEGPSILRIQQVVRGDSAAYFCASSPAGTGARGYTFGSGTRLTVV.